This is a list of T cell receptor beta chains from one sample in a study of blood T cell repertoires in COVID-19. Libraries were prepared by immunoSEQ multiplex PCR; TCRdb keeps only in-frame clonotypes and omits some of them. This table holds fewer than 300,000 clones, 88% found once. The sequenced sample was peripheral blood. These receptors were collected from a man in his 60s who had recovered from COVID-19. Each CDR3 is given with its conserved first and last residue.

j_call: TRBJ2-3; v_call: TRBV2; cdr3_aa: CASRLTGSTDTQYF
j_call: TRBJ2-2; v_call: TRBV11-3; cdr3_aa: CASTFTGFTGELFF
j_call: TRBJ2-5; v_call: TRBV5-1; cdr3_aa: CASSLAVAGGQETQYF
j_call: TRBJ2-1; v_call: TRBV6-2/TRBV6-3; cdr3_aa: CASSFWGRVEDEQFF
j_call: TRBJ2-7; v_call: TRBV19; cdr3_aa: CASSVGGASYEQYF
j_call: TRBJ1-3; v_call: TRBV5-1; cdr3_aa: CASRDSPGNTIYF
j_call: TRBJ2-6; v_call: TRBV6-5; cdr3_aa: CASSLTGSGANVLTF
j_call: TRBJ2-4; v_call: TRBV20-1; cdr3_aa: CSANGINIQYF
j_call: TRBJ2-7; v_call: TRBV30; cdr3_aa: CAWNRGSYEQYF
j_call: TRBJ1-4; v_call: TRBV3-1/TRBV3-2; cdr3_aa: CASRRGTGDLEKLFF
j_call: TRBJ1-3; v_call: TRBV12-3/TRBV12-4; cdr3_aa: CASSPLNTIYF
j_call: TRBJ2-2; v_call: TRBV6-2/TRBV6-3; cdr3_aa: CASSYPIRGGELFF
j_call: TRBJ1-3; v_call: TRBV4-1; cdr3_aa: CASSQVQGSAGNTIYF
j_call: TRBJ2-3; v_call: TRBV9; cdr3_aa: CASSLSADTQYF
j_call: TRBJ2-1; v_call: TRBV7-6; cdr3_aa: CASSLWGQSSYNEQFF
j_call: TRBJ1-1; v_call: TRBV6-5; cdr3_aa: CASIRGPGLAFF
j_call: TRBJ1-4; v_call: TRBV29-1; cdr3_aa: CSVCRGPNEKLFF
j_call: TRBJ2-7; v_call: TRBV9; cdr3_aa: CASSVAGRHEQYF
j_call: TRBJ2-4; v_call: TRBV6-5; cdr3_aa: CASSHNRGNIQYF
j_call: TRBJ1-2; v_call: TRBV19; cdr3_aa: CASSMLSGQVARGYTF
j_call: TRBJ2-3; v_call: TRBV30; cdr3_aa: CAWISGLATDTQYF
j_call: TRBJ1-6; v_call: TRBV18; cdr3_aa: CASSLSGGGSYNSPLHF
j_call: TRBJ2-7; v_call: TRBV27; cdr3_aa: CASSLPAGGGGEQYF
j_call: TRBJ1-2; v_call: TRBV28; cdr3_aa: CASGGEAGYGYTF
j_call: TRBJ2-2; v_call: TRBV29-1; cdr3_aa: CSVNRGPGELFF
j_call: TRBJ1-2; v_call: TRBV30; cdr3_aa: CAWSVSGGGGNYGYTF
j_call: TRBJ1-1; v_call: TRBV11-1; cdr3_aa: CASSRGRGIPEAFF
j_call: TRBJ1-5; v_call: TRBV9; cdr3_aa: CASSAKGGVDQPQHF
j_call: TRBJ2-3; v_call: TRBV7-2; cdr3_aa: CASSARPLLEVDTQYF
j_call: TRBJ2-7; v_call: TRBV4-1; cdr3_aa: CASSPNGQAYEQYF
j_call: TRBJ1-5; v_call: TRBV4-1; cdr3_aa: CASSQEDSSNQPQHF
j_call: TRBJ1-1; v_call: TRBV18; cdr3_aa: CASSTRVNTEAFF
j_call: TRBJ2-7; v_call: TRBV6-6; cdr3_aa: CASSYSVAGGTYEQYF
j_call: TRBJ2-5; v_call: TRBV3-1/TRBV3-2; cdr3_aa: CASSRLSGGLQETQYF
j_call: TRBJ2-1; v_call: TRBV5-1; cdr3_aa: CASSLGNQRSYNEQFF
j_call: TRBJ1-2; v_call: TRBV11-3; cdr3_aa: CAERGGDTYGYTF